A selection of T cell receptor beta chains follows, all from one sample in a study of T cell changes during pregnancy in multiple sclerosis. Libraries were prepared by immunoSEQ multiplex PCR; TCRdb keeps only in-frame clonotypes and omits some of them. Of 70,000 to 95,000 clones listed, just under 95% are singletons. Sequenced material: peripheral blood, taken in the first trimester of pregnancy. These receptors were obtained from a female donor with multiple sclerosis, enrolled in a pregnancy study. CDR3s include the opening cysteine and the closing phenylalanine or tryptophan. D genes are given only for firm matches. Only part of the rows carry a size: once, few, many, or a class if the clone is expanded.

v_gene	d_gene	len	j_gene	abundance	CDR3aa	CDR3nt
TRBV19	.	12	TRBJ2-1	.	CASSLGSNEQFF	TGTGCCAGTAGTCTCGGGAGCAATGAGCAGTTCTTC
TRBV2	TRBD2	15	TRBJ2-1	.	CASSVSRGAYNEQFF	TGTGCCAGCAGTGTTTCGCGGGGGGCCTACAATGAGCAGTTCTTC
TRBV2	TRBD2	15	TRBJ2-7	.	CASSEAPSGGNEQYF	TGTGCCAGCAGTGAAGCTCCTAGCGGGGGCAACGAGCAGTACTTC
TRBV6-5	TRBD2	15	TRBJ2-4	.	CASSSLAGLKNIQYF	TGTGCCAGCAGCTCTCTAGCGGGCCTAAAAAACATTCAGTACTTC
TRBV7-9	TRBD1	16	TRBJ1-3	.	CASSLGTGLSGNTIYF	TGTGCCAGCAGCTTAGGGACAGGGCTCTCTGGAAACACCATATATTTT
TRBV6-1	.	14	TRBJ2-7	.	CASSENRHLNEQYF	TGTGCCAGCAGTGAAAACCGACACCTGAACGAGCAGTACTTC
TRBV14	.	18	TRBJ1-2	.	CASTRDDKATPRDYGYTF	TGTGCCAGCACCAGAGACGATAAGGCTACCCCGAGGGACTATGGCTACACCTTC
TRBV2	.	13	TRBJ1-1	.	CASSADRDTEAFF	TGTGCCAGCAGCGCGGACAGAGACACTGAAGCTTTCTTT
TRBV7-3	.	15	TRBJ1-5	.	CASSACHYSNQPQHF	TGTGCCAGCAGCGCTTGCCACTATAGCAATCAGCCCCAGCATTTT
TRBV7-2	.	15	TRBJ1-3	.	CASSLEGLVGNTIYF	TGTGCCAGCAGCTTAGAGGGGTTGGTTGGAAACACCATATATTTT
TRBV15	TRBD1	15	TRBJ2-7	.	CATSMRTGAPYEQYF	TGTGCCACCAGCATGAGGACAGGGGCGCCCTACGAGCAGTACTTC
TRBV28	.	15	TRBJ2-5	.	CASSLGQGFGETQYF	TGTGCCAGCAGTTTAGGGCAGGGATTCGGAGAGACCCAGTACTTC
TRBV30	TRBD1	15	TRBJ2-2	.	CACHGTAANTGELFF	TGTGCCTGCCATGGGACAGCCGCGAACACCGGGGAGCTGTTTTTT
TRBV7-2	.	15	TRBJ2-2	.	CASSIGQTYTGELFF	TGTGCCAGCAGCATCGGACAGACTTACACCGGGGAGCTGTTTTTT
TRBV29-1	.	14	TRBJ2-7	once	CSVTVRGNWVEQYF	TGCAGCGTTACGGTAAGGGGTAACTGGGTCGAGCAGTACTTC
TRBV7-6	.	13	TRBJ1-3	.	CAVGAGAGNTIYF	TGTGCGGTTGGGGCGGGGGCTGGAAACACCATATATTTT
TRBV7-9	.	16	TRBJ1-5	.	CASSLADAAGSQPQHF	TGTGCCAGCAGCTTAGCCGATGCTGCTGGTAGTCAGCCCCAGCATTTT
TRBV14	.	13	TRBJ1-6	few	CASSQDRGPPLHF	TGTGCCAGCAGCCAAGATCGGGGTCCACCCCTCCACTTT
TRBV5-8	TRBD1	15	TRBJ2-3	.	CASSLPGTGGYTQYF	TGTGCCAGCAGCTTGCCCGGGACAGGGGGTTATACGCAGTATTTT
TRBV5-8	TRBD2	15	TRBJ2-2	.	CASRQAGGPSGELFF	TGTGCCAGCAGACAAGCGGGGGGGCCTTCCGGGGAGCTGTTTTTT